A single sample gave rise to the 7 T cell receptor beta chains below, sequenced in a study of T cell repertoires in cytomegalovirus infection (dated 2019 in TCRdb). TCRdb shows the sequencer as Illumina HiSeq 1500. The public reads were reprocessed in TCRdb via fastp at Q25 and MiXCR, keeping in-frame beta chains. CDR3 protein sequences are deduplicated, and each keeps its most common genes and DNA. The sample data list roughly 200,000 distinct CDR3 sequences, and approximately 18% of these were observed just once. 20% to 25% of the sample rests with the top ten. Sequencing used CD8+ T cells from PBMCs. These TCRs come from a human donor in good health (CMV status not recorded). Some clones in this sample may be carry-over from other donors' samples.

The table lists this clonotype with a few counts. The chain combines TRBV11-2 with TRBJ2-7; a possible D gene is TRBD1 (5 bases). Germline V CDR1 and CDR2: SGHAT, FQNNGV. The CDR3 consists of 16 residues. V lost 3 bases to trimming and J lost 5 bases, with 20 bases between them. The CDR3 DNA reads as TGTGCCAGCAGCTTGTTAGTTCAGGGTAGTCTCCACGAGCAGTACTTC. Residues: CASSLLVQGSLHEQYF.

This clonotype showed up just a few times. V is TRBV29-1 and J is TRBJ2-1; D is tentatively TRBD1 or TRBD2 (5 bases each). Germline-derived CDR1 and CDR2 are SQVTM and ANQGSEA. CDR3 length: 14 residues. Trimming stripped 4 bases from V and 6 bases from J, with 16 bases between. The CDR3 DNA sequence: TGCAGCGTTGGGGGGTTGAGTTGGCTCAATGAGCAGTTCTTC. It translates to CSVGGLSWLNEQFF.

In its sample, this clonotype was seen a few times. This chain connects TRBV28 to TRBJ2-7; TRBD1 matches at 9 bases. The CDR3 runs to 15 residues. J was trimmed by 5 bases and V by 4 bases; bases with no gene match: 9. Looked up from germline, CDR1 is MDHEN and CDR2 is SYDVKM. CDR3 loop: CASSSPRTGENEQYF. The CDR3 bases are TGTGCCAGCAGTTCACCCCGGACAGGGGAGAACGAGCAGTACTTC.

This clonotype has only a few counts. The rearrangement links TRBV9 to TRBJ1-6, with D possibly being TRBD1 (5 bases). Germline V CDR1 and CDR2: SGDLS, YYNGEE. Trimming stripped 2 bases from V and 3 bases from J, with 9 bases between. There are 15 residues in the CDR3. Here the CDR3 reads CASSVGGDYNSPLHF. The DNA for the CDR3 is TGTGCCAGCAGCGTTGGAGGGGACTATAATTCACCCCTCCACTTT.

The chain joins TRBV20-1 to TRBJ1-2; a weak D match, TRBD1 (6 bases). Germline V gene sequence: CDR1 DFQATT, CDR2 SNEGSKA (reference sequence). V lost 0 bases and J 1 base, leaving 12 bases between the germline ends. The CDR3 runs to 15 residues. The CDR3 is CSARDVDSINYGYTF. DNA of the CDR3: TGCAGTGCTAGAGATGTGGACAGTATTAACTATGGCTACACCTTC.

This clonotype was detected ten times or more. The chain has TRBV7-6 and TRBJ1-1, with D possibly matching TRBD1 (5 bases). Germline V gene lookup returns CDR1 SGHVS and CDR2 FNYEAQ. V lost 3 bases and J lost 2, with 10 bases in between. CDR3 length: 14 residues. The CDR3 sequence: CASSLGRGNTEAFF. The CDR3 bases are TGTGCCAGCAGCTTGGGACGGGGTAACACTGAAGCTTTCTTT.

The gene calls are TRBV28 and TRBJ2-3, with D uncertain. The CDR3 loop spans 16 amino acids. With 4 bases removed from V and 2 bases from J, the gap between germline ends came to 16 bases. CDR1 and CDR2 (germline): MDHEN, SYDVKM. The DNA of the CDR3 is TGTGCCAGCAGTTACCCGGACCTCCCCTCCACAGATACGCAGTATTTT. Translating gives CASSYPDLPSTDTQYF. Together with reference TRBV28 and TRBJ2-3, the CDR3 gives the full variable domain: DVKVTQSSRYLVKRTGEKVFLECVQDMDHENMFWYRQDPGLGLRLIYFSYDVKMKEKGDIPEGYSVSREKKERFSLILESASTNQTSMYLCASSYPDLPSTDTQYFGPGTRLTVL.